Listed below are T cell receptor beta chains from one sample, sequenced in a study of T cell responses to AZD1222 COVID-19 vaccine. Measured with immunoSEQ multiplex PCR; TCRdb has only the in-frame clones, and not every one. This table has approximately 120,000 clones, 75% to 90% appearing once. Sequencing used peripheral blood, obtained 28 days after the second AZD1222 dose. Receptors originate from an adult who received the AZD1222 COVID-19 vaccine. The CDR3 runs from the conserved cysteine through the conserved F or W. The D gene is left open where the match is weak. Clone size, where shown, is once, few, many, or a class for clones that have expanded.

size: .
V: TRBV18
D: TRBD1
J: TRBJ1-5
CDR3: CASSPTGTGEQPQHF
DNA: TGTGCCAGCTCACCAACCGGGACAGGGGAACAGCCCCAGCATTTT

size: once
V: TRBV6-5
D: .
J: TRBJ1-1
CDR3: CASSYSGQPQGTEAFF
DNA: TGTGCCAGCAGTTACTCAGGACAGCCCCAGGGAACTGAAGCTTTCTTT

size: .
V: TRBV19
D: .
J: TRBJ1-1
CDR3: CASSIVAQNTEAFF
DNA: TGTGCCAGTAGTATAGTGGCGCAGAACACTGAAGCTTTCTTT

size: .
V: TRBV5-1
D: .
J: TRBJ2-6
CDR3: CASSPAGTGANVLTF
DNA: TGCGCCAGCAGCCCCGCGGGAACTGGGGCCAACGTCCTGACTTTC

size: once
V: TRBV9
D: .
J: TRBJ1-2
CDR3: CASSALPPYGYTF
DNA: TGTGCCAGCAGCGCCCTGCCTCCTTATGGCTACACCTTC

size: .
V: TRBV6-5
D: .
J: TRBJ2-7
CDR3: CATVRDNSYEQYF
DNA: TGTGCCACCGTCCGGGACAACTCCTACGAGCAGTACTTC

size: .
V: TRBV12-3/TRBV12-4
D: .
J: TRBJ2-7
CDR3: CASSSTHVYEQYF
DNA: TGTGCCAGCAGCTCGACACATGTCTACGAGCAGTACTTC

size: .
V: TRBV2
D: .
J: TRBJ1-1
CDR3: CASSDSNTEAFF
DNA: TGTGCCAGCAGTGACAGTAACACTGAAGCTTTCTTT

size: .
V: TRBV5-1
D: .
J: TRBJ1-3
CDR3: CASSPGDVGNTIYF
DNA: TGCGCCAGCAGTCCAGGGGATGTTGGAAACACCATATATTTT

size: .
V: TRBV15
D: .
J: TRBJ2-7
CDR3: CATSRPDSDEQYF
DNA: TGTGCCACCAGCAGGCCGGACAGCGACGAGCAGTACTTC

size: .
V: TRBV18
D: .
J: TRBJ2-2
CDR3: CASSQGTVNTGELFF
DNA: TGTGCCAGCTCACAGGGGACTGTGAACACCGGGGAGCTGTTTTTT

size: .
V: TRBV5-1
D: .
J: TRBJ1-1
CDR3: CASSSMGANTEAFF
DNA: TGCGCCAGCAGCTCAATGGGGGCAAACACTGAAGCTTTCTTT

size: .
V: TRBV12-3/TRBV12-4
D: .
J: TRBJ2-3
CDR3: CASSWMSTDTQYF
DNA: TGTGCCAGCAGTTGGATGAGCACAGATACGCAGTATTTT

size: .
V: TRBV5-8
D: TRBD1
J: TRBJ1-4
CDR3: CASSEGQFATNEKLFF
DNA: TGTGCCAGCAGCGAGGGACAGTTTGCAACTAATGAAAAACTGTTTTTT

size: once
V: TRBV11-2
D: .
J: TRBJ2-7
CDR3: CASSHPGVGEQYF
DNA: TGTGCCAGCAGCCACCCTGGGGTCGGCGAGCAGTACTTC

size: once
V: TRBV5-6
D: .
J: TRBJ1-6
CDR3: CASTPGHRITNSPLHF
DNA: TGTGCCAGCACCCCTGGGCACAGGATTACTAATTCACCCCTCCACTTT

size: few
V: TRBV5-5
D: .
J: TRBJ1-4
CDR3: CASSHPGDLDEKLFF
DNA: TGTGCCAGCAGTCACCCAGGGGACTTAGACGAAAAACTGTTTTTT

size: .
V: TRBV16
D: .
J: TRBJ2-7
CDR3: CASSPPGHVSYEQYF
DNA: TGTGCCAGCAGCCCGCCGGGACACGTCTCCTACGAGCAGTACTTC

size: .
V: TRBV11-3
D: TRBD2
J: TRBJ2-5
CDR3: CASSHRLAGAYGTQYF
DNA: TGTGCCAGCAGCCACAGACTAGCGGGGGCCTACGGGACCCAGTACTTC

size: .
V: TRBV19
D: TRBD1
J: TRBJ1-2
CDR3: CASSPTGGSGYTF
DNA: TGTGCCAGTAGCCCGACAGGGGGCAGTGGCTACACCTTC

size: once
V: TRBV4-1
D: TRBD1
J: TRBJ2-7
CDR3: CASSLLAGTGGAYEQYF
DNA: TGCGCCAGCAGCCTCCTTGCCGGGACAGGGGGTGCCTACGAGCAGTACTTC

size: .
V: TRBV6-8
D: .
J: TRBJ1-1
CDR3: CASSYRVQKRGNTEAFF
DNA: TGTGCCAGCAGCTACCGGGTCCAAAAAAGAGGGAACACTGAAGCTTTCTTT

size: .
V: TRBV3-1/TRBV3-2
D: .
J: TRBJ1-4
CDR3: CASSLASGTANEKLFF
DNA: TGTGCCAGCAGCCTTGCCTCCGGGACTGCTAATGAAAAACTGTTTTTT

size: .
V: TRBV2
D: .
J: TRBJ2-7
CDR3: CASSALELYEQYF
DNA: TGTGCCAGCAGTGCGCTTGAGTTGTACGAGCAGTACTTC

size: .
V: TRBV10-3
D: .
J: TRBJ1-3
CDR3: CAISESYAVSGNTIYF
DNA: TGTGCCATCAGTGAGTCTTACGCCGTCTCTGGAAACACCATATATTTT

size: once
V: TRBV5-4
D: .
J: TRBJ2-1
CDR3: CASSLSRNEQFF
DNA: TGTGCCAGCAGCTTGAGTAGGAATGAGCAGTTCTTC

size: medium-sized
V: TRBV27
D: .
J: TRBJ1-1
CDR3: CASSLGTGNTEAFF
DNA: TGTGCCAGCAGTTTAGGGACGGGGAACACTGAAGCTTTCTTT

size: .
V: TRBV7-2
D: .
J: TRBJ2-2
CDR3: CASRPIARAAGTGELFF
DNA: TGTGCCAGCAGGCCGATAGCTCGGGCTGCGGGCACCGGGGAGCTGTTTTTT

size: .
V: TRBV6-5
D: .
J: TRBJ1-1
CDR3: CASTPRFRQNTEAFF
DNA: TGTGCCAGCACCCCGAGGTTCAGGCAGAACACTGAAGCTTTCTTT

size: .
V: TRBV30
D: .
J: TRBJ2-1
CDR3: CAWGHSYNEQFF
DNA: TGTGCCTGGGGGCATTCCTACAATGAGCAGTTCTTC

size: .
V: TRBV3-1/TRBV3-2
D: .
J: TRBJ1-4
CDR3: CASSQEPVLDSNEKLFF
DNA: TGTGCCAGCAGCCAAGAACCAGTCCTGGATTCTAATGAAAAACTGTTTTTT

size: .
V: TRBV6-5
D: .
J: TRBJ2-2
CDR3: CASKGDTGELFF
DNA: TGTGCCAGCAAGGGCGACACCGGGGAGCTGTTTTTT

size: .
V: TRBV3-1/TRBV3-2
D: .
J: TRBJ2-7
CDR3: CASSPLRGGYEQYF
DNA: TGTGCCAGCAGCCCCCTTAGGGGAGGCTACGAGCAGTACTTC

size: .
V: TRBV7-2
D: .
J: TRBJ1-1
CDR3: CASSLEPGNTEAFF
DNA: TGTGCCAGCAGCTTAGAGCCCGGCAACACTGAAGCTTTCTTT

size: .
V: TRBV11-2
D: .
J: TRBJ1-6
CDR3: CASSLDRANSPLHF
DNA: TGTGCCAGCAGCTTAGATCGGGCCAATTCACCCCTCCACTTT

size: .
V: TRBV3-1/TRBV3-2
D: .
J: TRBJ1-2
CDR3: CASRPRLRTPGSYGYTF
DNA: TGTGCCAGCAGACCCAGACTAAGGACACCGGGGAGCTATGGCTACACCTTC